This T cell receptor (beta chain) was observed in a study of blood T cell repertoires in COVID-19. Study-wide background: Sample material is recorded as cDNA or gDNA derived from T cells, B-cell-depleted T cells, or PBMCs.

V was shortened by 3 bases and J by 4 bases, with 12 bases between the two germline ends. Germline V lookup: CDR1 SNHLY, CDR2 FYNNEI. This CDR3 region has 14 residues. Participants spanned ages about 18 to 95 years and resided in some 22 US areas. TCRdb keeps only in-frame clones here, not all; method: immunoSEQ multiplex PCR. The data show some 290,000 clones, roughly 93% seen once. The source is a middle-aged woman with acute COVID-19. Sequencing was carried out using PBMCs or T cells enriched from blood (not recorded which). The chain is built from TRBV2 and TRBJ2-5; D ambiguous. CDR3 amino acids: CASSDPVYRETQYF. In nucleotides, the CDR3 is TGTGCCAGCAGTGATCCCGTGTACAGAGAGACCCAGTACTTC.